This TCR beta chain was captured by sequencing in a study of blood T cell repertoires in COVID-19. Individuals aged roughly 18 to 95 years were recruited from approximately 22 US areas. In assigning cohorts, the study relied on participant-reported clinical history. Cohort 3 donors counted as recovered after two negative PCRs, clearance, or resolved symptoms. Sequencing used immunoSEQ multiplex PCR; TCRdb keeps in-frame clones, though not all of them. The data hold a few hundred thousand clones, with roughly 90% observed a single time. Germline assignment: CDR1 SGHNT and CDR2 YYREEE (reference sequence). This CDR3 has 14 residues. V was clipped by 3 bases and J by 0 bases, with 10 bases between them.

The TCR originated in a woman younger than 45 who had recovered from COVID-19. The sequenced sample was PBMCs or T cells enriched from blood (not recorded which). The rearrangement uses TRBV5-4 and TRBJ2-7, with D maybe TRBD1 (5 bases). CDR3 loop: CASSSSTGSYEQYF. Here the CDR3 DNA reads TGTGCCAGCAGCTCCTCCACAGGCTCCTACGAGCAGTACTTC.